This passage covers 24 T cell receptor beta chains from one sample sequenced in a study of cytomegalovirus exposure and HLA in healthy donors. Both 60 Vbeta primers and 13 Jbeta primers went into the PCR. Here immunoSEQ multiplex PCR was the method, and the copy in TCRdb shows in-frame clones only, minus some. The sample lists about 150,000 clones; roughly 78% were seen once. The sample comprised PBMCs. The origin of the receptors is a woman aged 50 to 60 in good health and CMV-seropositive.

The chain joins TRBV28 to TRBJ1-3, with 10 positions matching TRBD1. The V gene end was trimmed by 7 bases and the J gene end by 0 bases; junction bases not matched to a gene: 9. The CDR3 has 17 residues. Germline CDR1 and CDR2: MDHEN and SYDVKM. In nucleotides, the CDR3 is TGTGCCAGCATCCCCGGGACAGGGGCTTTCTCTGGAAACACCATATATTTT. Amino acid sequence: CASIPGTGAFSGNTIYF. Full variable domain (outside the CDR3, taken from reference TRBV28 and TRBJ1-3): DVKVTQSSRYLVKRTGEKVFLECVQDMDHENMFWYRQDPGLGLRLIYFSYDVKMKEKGDIPEGYSVSREKKERFSLILESASTNQTSMYLCASIPGTGAFSGNTIYFGEGSWLTVV.

As DNA, the CDR3 is TGTGCCACCAGCAGAGATTCGGGGTACGAGCAGTACTTC. Its translation: CATSRDSGYEQYF. This sequence joins TRBV15 and TRBJ2-7; D is possibly TRBD2 (5 bases). V was trimmed by 0 bases and J by 4 bases, leaving 7 bases between them. Germline-derived CDR1 and CDR2 are LNHNV and YYDKDF (reference sequence). The CDR3 loop spans 13 amino acids.

This clone was counted only a few times. The chain uses TRBV10-1 and TRBJ2-5, with D unresolved. V shed 4 bases and J shed 0 bases, with 12 bases lying between them. Germline V gene sequence: CDR1 WNHNN, CDR2 SYGVQD (reference sequence). The CDR3 is made up of 15 amino acids. The CDR3 region is CASSGPYHYQETQYF. Here the CDR3 DNA reads TGCGCCAGCAGTGGGCCTTACCATTACCAAGAGACCCAGTACTTC.

The J gene is TRBJ2-3, the V gene TRBV9, with 8 positions matching TRBD2. Germline V CDR1 and CDR2: SGDLS, YYNGEE. This CDR3 has 17 residues. V lost 0 bases and J lost 6; bases outside the gene matches: 12. The CDR3 loop reads CASSVATGGGLRDTQYF. Here the CDR3 DNA reads TGTGCCAGCAGCGTAGCTACCGGGGGGGGGTTGAGGGATACGCAGTATTTT.

The chain employs TRBV18 and TRBJ1-6, with D possibly matching TRBD1 (6 bases). The CDR3 has 15 residues. Trimming left V 4 bases short and J 7 bases short, with 14 bases between. Germline lookup yields CDR1 KGHSH and CDR2 LQKENI. This CDR3 is CASSLGTSANSPLHF. The CDR3 DNA sequence: TGTGCCAGCTCACTGGGGACATCCGCCAATTCACCCCTCCACTTT.

The gene calls are TRBV27 and TRBJ1-1; 9 nucleotides match TRBD1. The length of the CDR3 is 15 residues. Germline CDR1 is MNHEY and CDR2 is SMNVEV (reference sequence). The junction had 11 bases not matched to a gene; V was cut back by 4 bases and J by 8 bases. The chain's CDR3 is CASSSSGTGPAEAFF. CDR3 nucleotides: TGTGCCAGCAGTTCGTCCGGGACAGGGCCTGCCGAAGCTTTCTTT.

V and J are TRBV28 and TRBJ1-5, with D hard to call. V dropped 6 bases and J dropped 9 bases, with 12 bases sitting between them. CDR1 is MDHEN, CDR2 SYDVKM, per germline. The CDR3 covers 12 residues. DNA for the CDR3: TGTGCCAGCAGCCCCCATCGGGGGCCCCAGCATTTT. Amino acid sequence: CASSPHRGPQHF.

As DNA, the CDR3 is TGTGCCAGCTCACCATATACAGGGGGCGCGGCAAATCAGCCCCAGCATTTT. It translates to CASSPYTGGAANQPQHF. The V call is TRBV18, the J call TRBJ1-5; the match to TRBD1 covers 9 bases. Germline V CDR1 and CDR2: KGHSH, LQKENI. CDR3 length: 17 amino acids. The V gene end was trimmed by 2 bases and the J gene end by 4 bases; junction bases not matched to a gene: 9.

The rearrangement joins TRBV13 to TRBJ1-1, with 11 bases that match TRBD1. The CDR3 has 17 amino acids. Per germline, CDR1 PRHDT and CDR2 FYEKMQ (reference sequence). With 4 bases clipped from V and 1 base from J, the junction kept 8 bases outside the gene matches. The CDR3 region has the DNA TGTGCCAGCAGCTCCTGGGGACAGGGGGACCAGAACACTGAAGCTTTCTTT. Protein: CASSSWGQGDQNTEAFF. Full variable domain (missing parts from reference TRBV13 and TRBJ1-1): AAGVIQSPRHLIKEKRETATLKCYPIPRHDTVYWYQQGPGQDPQFLISFYEKMQSDKGSIPDRFSAQQFSDYHSELNMSSLELGDSALYFCASSSWGQGDQNTEAFFGQGTRLTVV.

The chain has TRBV7-2 and TRBJ2-6, with D perhaps TRBD1 (6 bases). CDR1 and CDR2 (germline): SGHTA, FQGNSA. The CDR3 covers 18 residues. Trimming pared 4 bases from V and 0 bases from J, leaving 16 bases between. CDR3 nucleotide sequence: TGTGCCAGCAGCTCCCAAGGGGGTTCCCTCTCTGGGGCCAACGTCCTGACTTTC. It yields the protein CASSSQGGSLSGANVLTF.

On this clone itself: One junction end disagrees with the germline gene, perhaps due to a read error. The chain is built from TRBV28 and TRBJ1-2, with TRBD1 as a possible D gene (5 bases). This CDR3 is 12 amino acids long. Germline CDR1 reads MDHEN; CDR2 reads SYDVKM. CDR3 region: CTSSHDSYGYTF. The CDR3 DNA sequence: TGTACCAGCAGCCACGACAGCTATGGCTACACCTTC.

The chain joins TRBV30 to TRBJ1-6; 10 nucleotides agree with TRBD1. With 2 bases clipped from V and 10 bases from J, the junction kept 14 bases outside the gene matches. This CDR3 has 17 amino acids. The germline V gene has CDR1 GTSNPN and CDR2 SVGIG (reference sequence). CDR3 nucleotides: TGTGCCTGGAGTTCCTACTCCTTGGGACAGGGGAAATCACCCCTCCACTTT. Protein: CAWSSYSLGQGKSPLHF.

This clone occurred a few times. V usage is TRBV6-1 and J usage is TRBJ2-5; 8 bases fit TRBD1. This CDR3 region has 14 residues. Germline CDR1 is MNHNS and CDR2 is SASEGT. The V gene end was trimmed by 7 bases and the J gene end by 5 bases; junction bases not matched to a gene: 9. CDR3 protein: CASKSGGSGETQYF. The CDR3 region has the DNA TGTGCCAGCAAGTCAGGGGGCTCGGGGGAGACCCAGTACTTC.

The chain is built from TRBV5-1 and TRBJ2-5; no clear D. This CDR3 spans 12 amino acids. Trimming took off 0 bases at V and 5 bases at J, with 5 bases between the two ends. The germline V gene encodes CDR1 SGHRS and CDR2 YFSETQ. DNA of the CDR3: TGCGCCAGCAGCTTGGCCGTGGAGACCCAGTACTTC. Translating it yields CASSLAVETQYF.

The genes are TRBV28 and TRBJ1-3; D is unclear. This CDR3 spans 13 amino acids. CDR1 and CDR2 from the germline V gene are MDHEN and SYDVKM. V lost 3 bases and J 4 bases, leaving 7 bases between the germline ends. The CDR3 nucleotides read TGTGCCAGCAGTTTGTCAGGAGGAAACACCATATATTTT. It specifies CASSLSGGNTIYF.

J is TRBJ2-1 and V is TRBV5-4; D is possibly TRBD2 (6 bases). Germline CDR1 reads SGHNT; CDR2 reads YYREEE (reference sequence). The CDR3 runs 16 residues. V was cut by 0 bases and J by 2 bases, with 12 bases left in between. CDR3 residues: CASSLVRGWTYNEQFF. The CDR3 DNA reads TGTGCCAGCAGCTTGGTTCGGGGGTGGACCTACAATGAGCAGTTCTTC.

The V call is TRBV5-1, the J call TRBJ2-3, with 11 bases fitting TRBD2. After removal of 5 bases from V and 3 bases from J, the junction contained 2 bases not matched to a gene. This CDR3 region has 14 residues. Per germline, CDR1 SGHRS and CDR2 YFSETQ. The CDR3 reads CASRLAGETDTQYF. The CDR3 coding sequence is TGCGCCAGCAGACTAGCGGGGGAAACAGATACGCAGTATTTT.

The chain is built from TRBV19 and TRBJ1-2; D call uncertain. CDR3 length equals 11 residues. Trimming took off 6 bases at V and 4 bases at J, with 6 bases between the two ends. Germline assignment: CDR1 LNHDA and CDR2 SQIVND (reference sequence). CDR3 loop: CASRQLYGYTF. The CDR3 DNA sequence: TGTGCCAGTAGACAGCTCTATGGCTACACCTTC.

DNA for the CDR3: TGCGCCAGCAGCCAAGATCAGAATACGCAGTATTTT. Protein: CASSQDQNTQYF. The rearrangement links TRBV4-3 to TRBJ2-3; D uncertain. V was cut by 0 bases and J by 7 bases, with 5 bases left in between. The CDR3 consists of 12 residues. Germline values: CDR1 LGHNA, CDR2 YSLEER.

The chain has TRBV4-2 and TRBJ2-7; tentatively, D is TRBD2 (6 bases). Between the trimmed V and J ends, which lost 0 bases and 4 bases, there was a span of 16 bases. CDR3 length equals 16 residues. Germline V gene lookup returns CDR1 LGHNA and CDR2 YNFKEQ. This CDR3 is CASSQEGTGRRYEQYF. In nucleotides, the CDR3 is TGTGCCAGCAGCCAAGAGGGTACCGGGAGAAGGTACGAGCAGTACTTC.

The V call is TRBV5-1, the J call TRBJ2-2, with 7 bases that match TRBD1. CDR1 SGHRS and CDR2 YFSETQ come from the germline V gene. Unmatched junction bases numbered 9, after V lost 4 bases and J lost 0 bases. The CDR3 sequence is 17 residues long. CDR3 amino acids: CASSQTPGTANTGELFF. The CDR3, as DNA: TGCGCCAGCAGCCAAACCCCCGGGACAGCGAACACCGGGGAGCTGTTTTTT.

V usage is TRBV7-2 and J usage is TRBJ1-1; D gene uncertain. This CDR3 has 13 residues. Germline V gene lookup returns CDR1 SGHTA and CDR2 FQGNSA. Trimming took 0 bases from V and 2 from J, leaving 4 bases between them. CDR3 DNA: TGTGCCAGCAGCTTAGCGTTAAACACTGAAGCTTTCTTT. This sequence encodes CASSLALNTEAFF.

The rearrangement joins TRBV2 to TRBJ1-6; D gene unclear. This CDR3 has 12 amino acids. Germline-derived CDR1 and CDR2 are SNHLY and FYNNEI. Trimming pared 3 bases from V and 9 bases from J, leaving 6 bases between. CDR3 nucleotide sequence: TGTGCCAGCAGTGACAAACTTTCACCCCTCCACTTT. It is translated as CASSDKLSPLHF.

The chain is built from TRBV6-6 and TRBJ1-5, with no clear D. V lost 3 bases and J lost 0, with 6 bases in between. CDR1 and CDR2 from the germline V gene are MNHNY and SVGAGI (reference sequence). This CDR3 region has 14 residues. The CDR3 DNA reads TGTGCCAGCAGTTATTATAATAGCAATCAGCCCCAGCATTTT. It translates to CASSYYNSNQPQHF.